This T cell receptor (beta chain) was sequenced in a study of HIV-infected patients and healthy controls. Alpha and beta constant-region primers primed reverse transcription of around 500 ng RNA. Each of the alpha and beta chains got its own library through chain-specific third strand synthesis with indices. TCRdb re-derived calls from the 5' RACE reads in MiXCR, one entry per CDR3 protein. The sample yields several thousand distinct CDR3 sequences, about 10% seen once. Roughly three months, about 14 weeks, into antiretroviral therapy, follow-up blood was collected. Whole blood was used without fractionation, so all unsorted peripheral T cells were included. Peripheral blood, roughly 2.3 ml, was drawn for RNA extraction. By share, this clonotype counts as medium-sized. The sample consisted of blood, taken during antiretroviral therapy. The TCR comes from an adult with HIV infection.

In nucleotides, the CDR3 is TGTGCCAGCAGTCTAAAAGAGACCCAGTACTTC. Protein sequence: CASSLKETQYF. The J gene is TRBJ2-5, the V gene TRBV2; D is ambiguous. V lost 5 bases, J lost 3 bases, and 4 bases lay in between. CDR1 and CDR2 (germline): SNHLY, FYNNEI. The CDR3 runs 11 residues.